The 23 T cell receptor beta chains below all came from one sample that was sequenced in a study of blood T cells in healthy people across ages. The authors ran a second PCR of about 7 to 11 cycles using a sample-barcoded 5' primer and a J-beta primer mix. TCRdb analysed the 5' RACE reads with MiXCR anew, one entry per CDR3 protein. Of over a million distinct CDR3 sequences detected, around 39% appear once; the ten largest clones hold roughly 7.9%. Sequences were obtained from blood. The receptors come from a young woman in good health.

V is TRBV20-1 and J is TRBJ2-1; the match to TRBD2 covers 9 bases. The V gene end was trimmed by 0 bases and the J gene end by 3 bases; junction bases not matched to a gene: 3. Germline loops: CDR1 DFQATT, CDR2 SNEGSKA (reference sequence). This CDR3 is 15 amino acids long. CDR3 residues: CSARDGSGGYNEQFF. CDR3 DNA: TGCAGTGCTAGAGATGGTAGCGGGGGCTACAATGAGCAGTTCTTC.

The chain recombines TRBV6-5 with TRBJ2-1; possible D gene TRBD1, 6 bases. Germline V CDR1 and CDR2: MNHEY, SVGAGI. The CDR3 is made up of 15 amino acids. The V end lost 5 bases, the J end lost 8 bases, and 19 bases lay between the germline ends. CDR3 region: CASSPHDRLGDEQFF. CDR3 DNA: TGTGCCAGCAGTCCGCATGACAGGCTAGGCGATGAGCAGTTCTTC.

The genes are TRBV20-1 and TRBJ2-7; the match to TRBD2 covers 8 bases. V shed 4 bases and J 0 bases; nucleotides not matched to a gene: 5. The germline V gene has CDR1 DFQATT and CDR2 SNEGSKA (reference sequence). There are 14 residues in the CDR3. The CDR3 region has the DNA TGCAGTGCTACCCTGAGCGGGAGCTCCTACGAGCAGTACTTC. This encodes CSATLSGSSYEQYF.

This clonotype came up a few times. The gene calls are TRBV13 and TRBJ2-3, with a possible D match to TRBD2 (5 bases). The CDR3 is 16 residues long. Trimming cost V 4 bases and J 3 bases, with 17 bases left between them. Germline CDR1 and CDR2: PRHDT and FYEKMQ (reference sequence). The CDR3 DNA reads TGTGCCAGCAGCTCGGACTCGGCTTTGTGGACAGATACGCAGTATTTT. Translating it yields CASSSDSALWTDTQYF.

There are a few counts of this clonotype. The chain recombines TRBV28 with TRBJ2-1; D remains unclear. Trimming removed 4 bases from V and 0 bases from J, with 13 bases in between. The V gene's germline CDR1 is MDHEN and CDR2 SYDVKM. This CDR3 contains 16 residues. The CDR3 reads CASSSPSVLSYNEQFF. The CDR3 region has the DNA TGTGCCAGCAGTTCCCCCTCGGTTCTCTCCTACAATGAGCAGTTCTTC. Full variable domain (missing parts from reference TRBV28 and TRBJ2-1): DVKVTQSSRYLVKRTGEKVFLECVQDMDHENMFWYRQDPGLGLRLIYFSYDVKMKEKGDIPEGYSVSREKKERFSLILESASTNQTSMYLCASSSPSVLSYNEQFFGPGTRLTVL.

The chain links TRBV7-9 to TRBJ2-7; D is ambiguous. This CDR3 contains 14 residues. Trimming left V 3 bases short and J 4 bases short, with 13 bases between. Germline values: CDR1 SEHNR, CDR2 FQNEAQ (reference sequence). DNA of the CDR3: TGTGCCAGCAGCTTCCTTTTGTCCCCGTACGAGCAGTACTTC. Encoded protein: CASSFLLSPYEQYF.

V usage is TRBV25-1 and J usage is TRBJ2-5; 10 bases align to TRBD1. V lost 6 bases, J lost 3 bases, and 4 bases stayed unmatched. CDR3 size: 14 residues. From germline, CDR1 is MGHDK and CDR2 SYGVNS. Here the CDR3 reads CASRRQGAEETQYF. For the CDR3, the DNA is TGTGCCAGCAGAAGACAGGGGGCAGAAGAGACCCAGTACTTC.

This clonotype occurred a few times. The chain employs TRBV7-2 and TRBJ2-3; no clear D. Germline values: CDR1 SGHTA, CDR2 FQGNSA. The V end was cut by 5 bases, the J end by 10 bases, with 13 bases between. The CDR3 extends over 12 amino acids. The DNA of the CDR3 is TGTGCCAGCAGCCCATCTAGGATCGCGCAGTATTTT. It codes for CASSPSRIAQYF.

The chain recombines TRBV27 with TRBJ2-7, with D perhaps being TRBD1 or TRBD2 (6 bases each). Per germline, CDR1 MNHEY and CDR2 SMNVEV (reference sequence). CDR3 size: 15 residues. V shed 6 bases and J shed 7 bases, with 22 bases lying between them. CDR3 DNA: TGTGCCAGCAGCCACAGGGATGGAGGGTTATGGGAGCAGTACTTC. Its translation is CASSHRDGGLWEQYF.

This clonotype has a single count. Germline is not matched at one junction end, which may reflect a read error. V gene TRBV12-3 or TRBV12-4 combines with J gene TRBJ2-3; no reliable D call. The CDR3 length is 12 residues. Written as DNA, the CDR3 is TGTGTCAGCAGTCCTTACACAGATACGCAGTATTTT. This encodes CVSSPYTDTQYF.

This clonotype was seen a handful of times. The rearrangement uses TRBV4-1 and TRBJ1-4; no clear D gene. The CDR3 runs 14 residues. V shed 2 bases and J shed 0 bases, with 4 bases lying between them. The germline CDR1 and CDR2 sequences are MGHRA and YSYEKL. Here the CDR3 reads CASSQFATNEKLFF. CDR3 bases: TGCGCCAGCAGCCAATTCGCAACTAATGAAAAACTGTTTTTT.

This clonotype was observed a handful of times. The rearrangement links TRBV28 to TRBJ2-2; 7 bases are a match to TRBD1. From germline, CDR1 is MDHEN and CDR2 SYDVKM. CDR3 length: 15 amino acids. After removal of 5 bases from V and 3 bases from J, the junction contained 6 bases not matched to a gene. This CDR3 is CASSPGTAHTGELFF. The CDR3 DNA is TGTGCCAGCAGTCCCGGGACAGCTCACACCGGGGAGCTGTTTTTT.

This clonotype appeared a few times. The CDR3 loop is CASSYGLAGPQGNEQFF. In DNA form, the CDR3 reads TGCGCCAGCAGCTACGGACTAGCGGGACCCCAAGGCAATGAGCAGTTCTTC. This rearrangement joins TRBV5-1 to TRBJ2-1; 12 bases are shared with TRBD2. This CDR3 region has 17 residues. Germline V CDR1 and CDR2: SGHRS, YFSETQ. The J segment lost 6 bases and the V segment lost 3 bases, leaving 10 bases of the junction unmatched.

This sequence joins TRBV6-1 and TRBJ1-3; D is possibly TRBD1 (5 bases). The CDR3 loop spans 15 amino acids. Germline V gene lookup returns CDR1 MNHNS and CDR2 SASEGT. Deletions cut 6 bases from V and 2 bases from J, with 14 bases between. CDR3 in amino acids: CASSLSQGAGNTIYF. The CDR3 DNA follows: TGTGCCAGCAGCCTTAGTCAGGGAGCTGGAAACACCATATATTTT.

CDR3 region: CASSLGPSYNEQFNQPQHF. CDR3 sequence (DNA): TGTGCCAGCAGCTTAGGCCCTTCCTACAATGAGCAGTTCAATCAGCCCCAGCATTTT. The chain is built from TRBV7-2 and TRBJ1-5; no clear D. V was pared by 1 base and J by 3 bases, with 22 bases between. Germline V lookup: CDR1 SGHTA, CDR2 FQGNSA. CDR3 length: 19 residues.

The chain's CDR3 is CASSYSGLSGETQYF. CDR3 nucleotides: TGTGCCAGCAGTTACTCCGGACTTTCGGGAGAGACCCAGTACTTC. The chain employs TRBV6-6 and TRBJ2-5; D is possibly TRBD2 (5 bases). Germline V lookup: CDR1 MNHNY, CDR2 SVGAGI (reference sequence). Trimming shortened V by 0 bases and J by 4 bases, and 12 bases separated the two germline ends. The CDR3 is 15 amino acids.

The J gene is TRBJ2-1, the V gene TRBV12-3 or TRBV12-4; 9 nucleotides match TRBD2. Losses at the gene ends were 1 base for V and 8 bases for J; bases not matched to a gene: 9. This CDR3 spans 16 amino acids. The DNA of the CDR3 is TGTGCCAGCAGTTTAGAGCCTAGCGGGGTGAGGTATGAGCAGTTCTTC. It codes for CASSLEPSGVRYEQFF.

The gene calls are TRBV4-1 and TRBJ2-7, with D perhaps assigned TRBD1 or TRBD2 (5 bases each). Germline V gene lookup returns CDR1 MGHRA and CDR2 YSYEKL. Trimming left V 2 bases short and J 7 bases short, with 24 bases between. The CDR3 length is 17 residues. The CDR3 DNA is TGCGCCAGCAGCCAATTCGGGGCTAGTCGGTCCTACAATGAGCAGTACTTC. This gives the protein CASSQFGASRSYNEQYF.

This clonotype has more than one count but fewer than ten. The chain combines TRBV6-5 with TRBJ1-2; D unclear. Germline CDR1 and CDR2: MNHEY and SVGAGI. The CDR3 extends over 11 amino acids. V was pared by 7 bases and J by 0 bases, with 3 bases between. In nucleotides, the CDR3 is TGTGCCAGCACCGCTAACTATGGCTACACCTTC. Its protein product is CASTANYGYTF.

In DNA, the CDR3 is TGTGCCAGCAGCTTCGGGACAGGGGGATCCATTCAGTACTTC. Translation gives CASSFGTGGSIQYF. The chain has TRBV7-9 and TRBJ2-4; 11 nucleotides align to TRBD1. The CDR3 contains 14 residues. V gave up 3 bases and J gave up 9 bases; unmatched junction bases: 4. CDR1 is SEHNR, CDR2 FQNEAQ, per germline (reference sequence).

The rearrangement links TRBV19 to TRBJ2-5, with 8 bases lining up with TRBD1. This CDR3 has 13 residues. The V gene end was trimmed by 5 bases and the J gene end by 11 bases; junction bases not matched to a gene: 10. Germline V lookup: CDR1 LNHDA, CDR2 SQIVND (reference sequence). CDR3 loop: CASSPQGAREQYF. CDR3 sequence (DNA): TGTGCCAGTAGTCCGCAGGGGGCTAGAGAGCAGTACTTC.

V gene TRBV27 combines with J gene TRBJ1-2; 7 nucleotides match TRBD1. The CDR3 has 15 amino acids. The germline gives CDR1 MNHEY, CDR2 SMNVEV (reference sequence). Trimming at V came to 5 bases and at J to 2 bases, leaving 8 bases not matched to a gene. The CDR3 bases are TGTGCCAGCAGTGGGGGACAGCCCTCCAACTATGGCTACACCTTC. It yields the protein CASSGGQPSNYGYTF.

This clonotype was found a few times. The J gene is TRBJ2-4, the V gene TRBV3-1, with 12 bases identical to TRBD2. Germline lookup yields CDR1 LGHDT and CDR2 YNNKEL (reference sequence). With V trimmed by 1 base and J by 13 bases, 11 bases remained unmatched. The CDR3 length is 16 residues. The CDR3, as DNA: TGTGCCAGCAGCCAAGGACTAGCGGGAGTATCTACGGAGCAGTACTTC. It yields the protein CASSQGLAGVSTEQYF.